These 17 T cell receptor beta chains were all obtained from the same sample, sequenced in a study of cytomegalovirus exposure and HLA in healthy donors. 13 Jbeta primers and 60 Vbeta primers were used for the PCR. This table comes from immunoSEQ multiplex PCR, and its TCRdb copy is limited to in-frame clones, with some not included. The sample yields more than 65,000 clones, 82% seen once. The sample taken for sequencing was PBMCs. The origin of the receptors is a man between 18 and 35 years old in good health and CMV-seronegative.

The chain combines TRBV5-4 with TRBJ2-5; D may be TRBD1 (6 bases). The CDR3 runs 15 residues. V lost 4 bases and J 3 bases, leaving 16 bases between the germline ends. Germline CDR1 SGHNT, CDR2 YYREEE (reference sequence). CDR3 DNA sequence: TGTGCCAGCAGCACCCGGACAGTGACAAAAGAGACCCAGTACTTC. This sequence encodes CASSTRTVTKETQYF.

This clone was observed a single time. The V gene is TRBV6-6, the J gene TRBJ2-2; 8 nucleotides line up with TRBD2. Trimming cost V 4 bases and J 4 bases; bases outside gene matches: 5. The CDR3 is 15 amino acids. CDR1 MNHNY and CDR2 SVGAGI come from the germline V gene (reference sequence). The CDR3 reads CASSSGGVRTGELFF. In DNA form, the CDR3 reads TGTGCCAGCAGTTCGGGGGGGGTTCGCACCGGGGAGCTGTTTTTT.

This chain joins TRBV4-1 and TRBJ2-3; D not resolved. Trimming took off 1 base at V and 1 base at J, with 3 bases between the two ends. The CDR3 extends over 13 amino acids. Germline V gene lookup returns CDR1 MGHRA and CDR2 YSYEKL. CDR3 in amino acids: CASSQAGTDTQYF. The DNA for the CDR3 is TGCGCCAGCAGCCAAGCTGGCACAGATACGCAGTATTTT.

The chain links TRBV7-9 to TRBJ2-7, with D maybe TRBD1 (6 bases). This CDR3 contains 17 residues. The V end was cut by 4 bases, the J end by 1 base, with 20 bases between. Germline V gives CDR1 SEHNR, CDR2 FQNEAQ (reference sequence). CDR3 sequence reads: CASSSSADRKPSYEQYF. CDR3 DNA: TGTGCCAGCAGCTCTTCAGCTGACAGGAAACCTTCCTACGAGCAGTACTTC.

Written as DNA, the CDR3 is TGTGCCAGCTCCCCTGTGGGCCTCCTTGGGGAGAGCTATGGCTACACCTTC. This codes for CASSPVGLLGESYGYTF. The rearrangement uses TRBV28 and TRBJ1-2; the D is unclear. The CDR3 is made up of 17 amino acids. CDR1 and CDR2 (germline): MDHEN, SYDVKM. V was pared by 8 bases and J by 4 bases, with 26 bases between.

This chain uses TRBV7-8 with TRBJ2-5; tentative D call: TRBD2 (5 bases). This CDR3 spans 14 amino acids. V lost 0 bases to trimming and J lost 5 bases, with 10 bases between them. Germline V gene lookup returns CDR1 SGHVS and CDR2 FQNEAQ. The CDR3 region has the DNA TGTGCCAGCAGCTTAGCCCCGACGGGGGAGACCCAGTACTTC. Protein product: CASSLAPTGETQYF. The full variable domain, in which reference TRBV7-8 and TRBJ2-5 provide the parts outside the CDR3, is GAGVSQSPRYKVAKRGQDVALRCDPISGHVSLFWYQQALGQGPEFLTYFQNEAQLDKSGLPSDRFFAERPEGSVSTLKIQRTQQEDSAVYLCASSLAPTGETQYFGPGTRLLVL.

V and J are TRBV9 and TRBJ2-2, with D perhaps matching TRBD1 (5 bases). Looked up from germline, CDR1 is SGDLS and CDR2 is YYNGEE. V was pared by 0 bases and J by 4 bases, with 10 bases between. The CDR3 length is 15 residues. CDR3 in amino acids: CASSVVGRGTGELFF. CDR3 coding DNA: TGTGCCAGCAGCGTAGTGGGGCGCGGCACCGGGGAGCTGTTTTTT.

The chain links TRBV5-1 to TRBJ2-2; 9 bases are a match to TRBD1. This CDR3 is built from 18 residues. V trimming: 4 bases; J trimming: 4 bases; junction bases outside the gene matches: 14. Germline-derived CDR1 and CDR2 are SGHRS and YFSETQ. This CDR3 reads CASSQNLQNRGRTGELFF. The CDR3 DNA sequence: TGCGCCAGCAGCCAAAATCTCCAAAACAGGGGGCGCACCGGGGAGCTGTTTTTT.

The chain employs TRBV27 and TRBJ2-3; TRBD2 aligns across 11 bases. Looked up from germline, CDR1 is MNHEY and CDR2 is SMNVEV (reference sequence). With 10 bases clipped from V and 3 bases from J, the junction kept 9 bases outside the gene matches. The CDR3 consists of 15 residues. The CDR3 spells CATSTGTSGTDTQYF. CDR3 bases: TGTGCCACCTCCACCGGGACTAGCGGAACAGATACGCAGTATTTT.

This chain connects TRBV7-2 to TRBJ2-2, with D possibly matching TRBD1 (5 bases). Germline V CDR1 and CDR2: SGHTA, FQGNSA. Between the trimmed V and J ends, which lost 5 bases and 4 bases, there was a span of 23 bases. The CDR3 has 18 residues. The CDR3 here is CASSLTFQGGGATGELFF. The CDR3 nucleotides read TGTGCCAGCAGCCTAACATTCCAGGGCGGTGGGGCCACCGGGGAGCTGTTTTTT.

The chain recombines TRBV9 with TRBJ2-7, with D possibly matching TRBD2 (5 bases). The CDR3 sequence is 13 residues long. Germline CDR1 is SGDLS and CDR2 is YYNGEE. V was pared by 4 bases and J by 5 bases, with 13 bases between. The DNA for the CDR3 is TGTGCCAGCAGCTCCAACCCAGCGGACGAGCAGTACTTC. Translating it yields CASSSNPADEQYF.

J is TRBJ2-7 and V is TRBV7-8; 12 bases are shared with TRBD2. From germline, CDR1 is SGHVS and CDR2 FQNEAQ. There are 15 residues in the CDR3. V was pared by 5 bases and J by 4 bases, with 6 bases of the junction left unmatched. This chain's CDR3 is CASSQGTSGSYEQYF. CDR3 coding DNA: TGTGCCAGCAGCCAAGGGACTAGCGGGTCATACGAGCAGTACTTC.

The V gene is TRBV13, the J gene TRBJ1-1, with 9 nucleotides matching TRBD1. The J segment lost 1 base and the V segment lost 1 base, leaving 10 bases of the junction unmatched. CDR3 size: 18 residues. Germline CDR1 PRHDT, CDR2 FYEKMQ (reference sequence). CDR3 sequence (DNA): TGTGCCAGCAGCTTAGTTACAGGGACAGGGTCGCGGAACACTGAAGCTTTCTTT. Translated, it gives CASSLVTGTGSRNTEAFF. Based on the CDR3 plus reference TRBV13 and TRBJ1-1, the full variable domain is AAGVIQSPRHLIKEKRETATLKCYPIPRHDTVYWYQQGPGQDPQFLISFYEKMQSDKGSIPDRFSAQQFSDYHSELNMSSLELGDSALYFCASSLVTGTGSRNTEAFFGQGTRLTVV.

Only a few counts were recorded for this clone. J is TRBJ1-2 and V is TRBV5-6; 9 bases match TRBD1. Germline V gives CDR1 SGHDT, CDR2 YYEEEE. Unmatched junction bases numbered 7, after V lost 2 bases and J lost 8 bases. This CDR3 spans 14 amino acids. The CDR3 loop is CASSLTGGAGGYTF. CDR3 DNA sequence: TGTGCCAGCAGCTTAACAGGGGGCGCGGGGGGCTACACCTTC.

The chain links TRBV7-2 to TRBJ1-2; D possibly corresponds to TRBD1 (5 bases). CDR3 size: 14 residues. V gave up 2 bases and J gave up 4 bases, with 11 bases separating them. Per germline, CDR1 SGHTA and CDR2 FQGNSA. CDR3 bases: TGTGCCAGCAGCTTAATGGTGGGGGGCTATGGCTACACCTTC. Its translation is CASSLMVGGYGYTF.

This chain connects TRBV28 to TRBJ1-1; 7 nucleotides align to TRBD1. The CDR3 contains 15 residues. In germline, CDR1 is MDHEN, CDR2 SYDVKM. The trim removed 3 bases at V and 2 bases at J, leaving 6 bases unmatched. This CDR3 reads CASSFTGTVNTEAFF. CDR3 DNA sequence: TGTGCCAGCAGTTTCACCGGGACAGTTAACACTGAAGCTTTCTTT.

The rearrangement links TRBV7-8 to TRBJ1-5; D unclear. Germline loops: CDR1 SGHVS, CDR2 FQNEAQ. The V end lost 5 bases, the J end lost 5 bases, and 7 bases lay between the germline ends. CDR3 length: 12 residues. This CDR3 is CASSALDQPQHF. The CDR3 nucleotides are TGTGCCAGCAGCGCACTAGATCAGCCCCAGCATTTT.